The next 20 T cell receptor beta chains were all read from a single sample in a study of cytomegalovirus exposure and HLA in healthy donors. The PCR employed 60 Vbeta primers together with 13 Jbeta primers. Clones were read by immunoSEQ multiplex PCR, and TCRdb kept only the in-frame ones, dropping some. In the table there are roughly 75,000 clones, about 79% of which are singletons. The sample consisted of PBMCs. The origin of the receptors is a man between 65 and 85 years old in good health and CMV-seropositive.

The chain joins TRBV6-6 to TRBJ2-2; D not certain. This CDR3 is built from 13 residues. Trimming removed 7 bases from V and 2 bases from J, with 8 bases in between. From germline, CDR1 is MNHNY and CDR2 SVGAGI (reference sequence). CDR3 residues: CASTYPNTGELFF. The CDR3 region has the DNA TGTGCCAGCACCTACCCTAACACCGGGGAGCTGTTTTTT.

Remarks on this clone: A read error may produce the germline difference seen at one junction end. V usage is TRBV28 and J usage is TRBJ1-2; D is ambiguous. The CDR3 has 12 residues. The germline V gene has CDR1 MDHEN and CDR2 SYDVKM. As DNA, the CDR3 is TGTGCCGGCAGCCCATCGACTTATGGCTACACCTTC. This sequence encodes CAGSPSTYGYTF.

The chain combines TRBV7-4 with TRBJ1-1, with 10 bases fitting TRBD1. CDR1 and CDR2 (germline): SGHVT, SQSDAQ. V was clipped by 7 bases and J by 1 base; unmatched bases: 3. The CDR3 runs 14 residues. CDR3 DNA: TGTGCCAGCAAGACAGGGGGCGCGAACACTGAAGCTTTCTTT. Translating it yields CASKTGGANTEAFF.

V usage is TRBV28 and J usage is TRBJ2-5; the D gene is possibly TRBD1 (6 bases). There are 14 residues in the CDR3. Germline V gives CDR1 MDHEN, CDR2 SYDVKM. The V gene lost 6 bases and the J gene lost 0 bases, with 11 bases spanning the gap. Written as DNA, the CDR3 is TGTGCCAGCAGATTCCGGGACAACCAAGAGACCCAGTACTTC. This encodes CASRFRDNQETQYF. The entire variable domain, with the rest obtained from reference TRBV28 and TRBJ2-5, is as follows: DVKVTQSSRYLVKRTGEKVFLECVQDMDHENMFWYRQDPGLGLRLIYFSYDVKMKEKGDIPEGYSVSREKKERFSLILESASTNQTSMYLCASRFRDNQETQYFGPGTRLLVL.

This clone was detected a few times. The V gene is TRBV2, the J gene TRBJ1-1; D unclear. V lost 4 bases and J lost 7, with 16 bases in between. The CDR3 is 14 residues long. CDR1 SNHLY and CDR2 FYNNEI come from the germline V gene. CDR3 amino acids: CASSVSKVGVEAFF. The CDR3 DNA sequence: TGTGCCAGCAGTGTAAGTAAGGTTGGAGTTGAAGCTTTCTTT.

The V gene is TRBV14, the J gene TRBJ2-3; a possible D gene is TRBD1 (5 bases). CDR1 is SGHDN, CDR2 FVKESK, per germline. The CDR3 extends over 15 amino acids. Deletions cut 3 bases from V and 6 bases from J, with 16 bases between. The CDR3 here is CASSQVYGGADTQYF. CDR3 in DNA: TGTGCCAGCAGCCAGGTATACGGTGGGGCGGATACGCAGTATTTT.

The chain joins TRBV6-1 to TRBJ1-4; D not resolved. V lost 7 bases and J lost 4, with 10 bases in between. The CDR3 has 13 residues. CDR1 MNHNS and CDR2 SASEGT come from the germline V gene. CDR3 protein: CASNPSFNEKLFF. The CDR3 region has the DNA TGTGCCAGCAACCCAAGCTTTAATGAAAAACTGTTTTTT.

The CDR3 nucleotides read TGTGCCAGTAGTATCGGCCCGGGAGATACGCAGTATTTT. It specifies CASSIGPGDTQYF. The gene calls are TRBV19 and TRBJ2-3; D gene ambiguous. V lost 3 bases and J 5 bases, leaving 9 bases between the germline ends. From germline, CDR1 is LNHDA and CDR2 SQIVND (reference sequence). The CDR3 contains 13 residues.

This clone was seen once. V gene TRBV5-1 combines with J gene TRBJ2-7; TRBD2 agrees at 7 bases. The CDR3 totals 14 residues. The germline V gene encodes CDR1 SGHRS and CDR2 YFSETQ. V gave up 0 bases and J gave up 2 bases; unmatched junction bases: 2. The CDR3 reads CASSLVSGTYEQYF. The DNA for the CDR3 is TGCGCCAGCAGCTTGGTGAGCGGGACCTACGAGCAGTACTTC.

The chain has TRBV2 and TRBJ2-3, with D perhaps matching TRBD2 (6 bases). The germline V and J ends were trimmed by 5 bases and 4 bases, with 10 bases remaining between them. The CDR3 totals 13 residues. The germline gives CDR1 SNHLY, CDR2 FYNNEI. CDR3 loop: CASSYQRADTQYF. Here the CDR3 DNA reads TGTGCCAGCAGTTATCAGCGGGCAGATACGCAGTATTTT.

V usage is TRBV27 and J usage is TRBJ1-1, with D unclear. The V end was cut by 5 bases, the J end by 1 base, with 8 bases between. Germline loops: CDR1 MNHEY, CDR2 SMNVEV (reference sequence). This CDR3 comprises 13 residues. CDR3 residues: CASSASWNTEAFF. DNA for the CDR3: TGTGCCAGCAGTGCCAGTTGGAACACTGAAGCTTTCTTT.

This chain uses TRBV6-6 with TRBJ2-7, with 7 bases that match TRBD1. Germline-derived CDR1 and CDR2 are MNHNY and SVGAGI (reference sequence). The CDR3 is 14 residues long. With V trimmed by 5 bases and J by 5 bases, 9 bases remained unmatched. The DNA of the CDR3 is TGTGCCAGCAGTCAACGACAGGGCAGCCACGAGCAGTACTTC. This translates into CASSQRQGSHEQYF.

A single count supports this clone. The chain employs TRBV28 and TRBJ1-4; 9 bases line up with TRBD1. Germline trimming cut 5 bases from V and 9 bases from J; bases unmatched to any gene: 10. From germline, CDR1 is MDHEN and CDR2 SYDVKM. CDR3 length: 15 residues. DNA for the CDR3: TGTGCCAGCAGTGGGGTACCCAACAGGGGGCAAAAACTGTTTTTT. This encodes CASSGVPNRGQKLFF.

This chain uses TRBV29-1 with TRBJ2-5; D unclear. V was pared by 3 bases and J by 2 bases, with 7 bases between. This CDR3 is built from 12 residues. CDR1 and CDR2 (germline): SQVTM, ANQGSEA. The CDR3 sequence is CSVDWQQETQYF. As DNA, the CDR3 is TGCAGCGTTGATTGGCAACAAGAGACCCAGTACTTC.

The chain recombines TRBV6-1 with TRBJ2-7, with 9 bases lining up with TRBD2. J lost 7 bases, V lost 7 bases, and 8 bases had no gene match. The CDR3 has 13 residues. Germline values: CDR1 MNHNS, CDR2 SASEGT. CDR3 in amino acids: CASMLAGSGEQYF. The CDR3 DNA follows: TGTGCCAGCATGCTAGCGGGGTCGGGAGAGCAGTACTTC.

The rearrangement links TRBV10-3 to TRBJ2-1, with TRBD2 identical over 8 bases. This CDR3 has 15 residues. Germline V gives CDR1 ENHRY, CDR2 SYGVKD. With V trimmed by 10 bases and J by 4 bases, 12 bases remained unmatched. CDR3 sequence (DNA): TGTGCCACCGAATTGGGAGCGGGGGCATACAATGAGCAGTTCTTC. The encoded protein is CATELGAGAYNEQFF.

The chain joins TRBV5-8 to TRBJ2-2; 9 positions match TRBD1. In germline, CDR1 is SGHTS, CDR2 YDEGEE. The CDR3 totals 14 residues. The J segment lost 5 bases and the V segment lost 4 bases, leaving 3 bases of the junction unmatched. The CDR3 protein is CASSTQGATGELFF. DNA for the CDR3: TGTGCCAGCAGCACACAGGGGGCTACCGGGGAGCTGTTTTTT.

CDR3 DNA: TGTGCCAGCAGTATTCAGGGGTTTCAGCCCCAGCATTTT. It yields the protein CASSIQGFQPQHF. This chain joins TRBV27 and TRBJ1-5; tentative D call: TRBD1 (6 bases). This CDR3 has 13 residues. The ends were cut back, 5 bases at V and 6 bases at J, with 11 bases in the middle. Germline CDR1 and CDR2: MNHEY and SMNVEV (reference sequence).

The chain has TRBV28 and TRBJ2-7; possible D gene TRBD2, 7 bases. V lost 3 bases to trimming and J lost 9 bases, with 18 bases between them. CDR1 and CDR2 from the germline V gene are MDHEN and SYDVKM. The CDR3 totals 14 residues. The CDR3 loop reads CASSLSGGEYGQYF. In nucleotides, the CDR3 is TGTGCCAGCAGTTTGTCGGGGGGCGAGTATGGGCAGTACTTC.

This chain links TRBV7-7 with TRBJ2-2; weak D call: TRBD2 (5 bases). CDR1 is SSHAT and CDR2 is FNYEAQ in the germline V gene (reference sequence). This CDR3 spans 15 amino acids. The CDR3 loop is CATQGSEAITGELFF. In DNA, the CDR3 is TGTGCTACCCAAGGGAGCGAGGCAATCACCGGGGAGCTGTTTTTT.